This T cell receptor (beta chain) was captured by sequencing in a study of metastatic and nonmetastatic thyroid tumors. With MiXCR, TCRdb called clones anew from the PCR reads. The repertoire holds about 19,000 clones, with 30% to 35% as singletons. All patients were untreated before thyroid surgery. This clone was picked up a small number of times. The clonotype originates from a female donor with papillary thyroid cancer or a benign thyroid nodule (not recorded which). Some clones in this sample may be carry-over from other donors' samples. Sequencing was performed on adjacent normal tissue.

The CDR3 loop reads CASSLYHSDEQYF. The CDR3 nucleotides are TGTGCCAGCAGCTTGTACCATAGCGACGAGCAGTACTTC. J is TRBJ2-7 and V is TRBV7-9, with D possibly TRBD2 on 5 matching bases. This CDR3 contains 13 residues. V was cut by 3 bases and J by 5 bases, with 11 bases left in between. CDR1 and CDR2 (germline): SEHNR, FQNEAQ (reference sequence).